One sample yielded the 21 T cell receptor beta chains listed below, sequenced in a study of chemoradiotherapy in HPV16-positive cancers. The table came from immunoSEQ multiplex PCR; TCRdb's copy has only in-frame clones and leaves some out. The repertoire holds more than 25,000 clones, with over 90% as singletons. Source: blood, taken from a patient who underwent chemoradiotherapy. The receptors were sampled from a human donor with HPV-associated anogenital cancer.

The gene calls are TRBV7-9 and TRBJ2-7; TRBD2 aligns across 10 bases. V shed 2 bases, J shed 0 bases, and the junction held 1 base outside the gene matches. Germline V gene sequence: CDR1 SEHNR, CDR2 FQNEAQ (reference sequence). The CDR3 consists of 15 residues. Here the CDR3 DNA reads TGTGCCAGCAGCTTACTAGCGGGGGACTCCTACGAGCAGTACTTC. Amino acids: CASSLLAGDSYEQYF.

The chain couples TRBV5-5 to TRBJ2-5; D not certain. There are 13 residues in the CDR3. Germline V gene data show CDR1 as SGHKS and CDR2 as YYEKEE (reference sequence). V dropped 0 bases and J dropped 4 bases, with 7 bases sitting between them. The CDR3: CASSLALGETQYF. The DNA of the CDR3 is TGTGCCAGCAGCTTGGCACTTGGAGAGACCCAGTACTTC.

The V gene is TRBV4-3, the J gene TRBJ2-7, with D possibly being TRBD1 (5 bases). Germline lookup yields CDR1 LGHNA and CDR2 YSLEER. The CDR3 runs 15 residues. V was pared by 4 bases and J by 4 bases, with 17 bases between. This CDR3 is CASSRRGDRGYEQYF. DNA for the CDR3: TGCGCCAGCAGCCGCCGAGGAGACAGAGGATACGAGCAGTACTTC.

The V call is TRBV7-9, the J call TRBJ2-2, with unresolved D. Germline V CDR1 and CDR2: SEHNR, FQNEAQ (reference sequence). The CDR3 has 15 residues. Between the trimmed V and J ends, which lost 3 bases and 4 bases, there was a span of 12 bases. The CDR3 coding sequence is TGTGCCAGCAGCTTCGGCTTCGGGTCCACCGGGGAGCTGTTTTTT. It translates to CASSFGFGSTGELFF.

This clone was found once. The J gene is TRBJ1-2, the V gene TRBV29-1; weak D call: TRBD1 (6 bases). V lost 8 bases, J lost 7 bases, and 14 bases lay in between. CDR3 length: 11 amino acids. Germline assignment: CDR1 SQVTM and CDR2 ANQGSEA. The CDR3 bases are TGCAGCCTTCTGGGGACACTTGGCTACACCTTC. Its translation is CSLLGTLGYTF.

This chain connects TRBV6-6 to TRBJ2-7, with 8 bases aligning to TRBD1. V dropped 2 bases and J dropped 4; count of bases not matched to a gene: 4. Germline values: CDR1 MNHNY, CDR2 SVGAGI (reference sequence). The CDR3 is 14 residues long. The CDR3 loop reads CASSYGQGGYEQYF. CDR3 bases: TGTGCCAGCAGTTACGGACAGGGCGGATACGAGCAGTACTTC.

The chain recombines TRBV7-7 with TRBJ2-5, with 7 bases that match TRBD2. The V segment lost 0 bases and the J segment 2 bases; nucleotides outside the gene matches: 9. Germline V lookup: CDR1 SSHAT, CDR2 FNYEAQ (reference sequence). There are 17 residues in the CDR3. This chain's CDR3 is CASSLAFMGGRQETQYF. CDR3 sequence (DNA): TGTGCCAGCAGCTTAGCTTTTATGGGAGGGAGGCAAGAGACCCAGTACTTC.

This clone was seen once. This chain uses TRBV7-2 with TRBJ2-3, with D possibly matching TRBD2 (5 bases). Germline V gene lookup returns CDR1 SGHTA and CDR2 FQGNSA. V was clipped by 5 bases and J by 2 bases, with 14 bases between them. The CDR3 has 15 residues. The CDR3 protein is CASSVRTGSTDTQYF. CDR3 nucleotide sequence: TGTGCCAGCAGCGTAAGGACTGGATCCACAGATACGCAGTATTTT.

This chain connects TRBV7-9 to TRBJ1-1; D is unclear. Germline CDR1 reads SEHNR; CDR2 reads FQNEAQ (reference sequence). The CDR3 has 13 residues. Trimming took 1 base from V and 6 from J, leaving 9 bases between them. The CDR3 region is CASSLVVVAEAFF. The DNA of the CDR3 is TGTGCCAGCAGCTTAGTAGTTGTCGCTGAAGCTTTCTTT.

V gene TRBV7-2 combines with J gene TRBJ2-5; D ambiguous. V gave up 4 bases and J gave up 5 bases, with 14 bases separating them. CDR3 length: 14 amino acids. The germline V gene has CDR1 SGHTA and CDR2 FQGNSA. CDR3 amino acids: CASSSTGSGETQYF. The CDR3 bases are TGTGCCAGCAGCTCCACTGGTTCTGGGGAGACCCAGTACTTC.

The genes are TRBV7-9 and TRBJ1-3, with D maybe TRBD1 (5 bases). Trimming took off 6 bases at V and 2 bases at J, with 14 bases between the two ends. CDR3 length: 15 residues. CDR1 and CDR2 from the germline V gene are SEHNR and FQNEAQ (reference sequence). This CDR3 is CASSYSGGAGNTIYF. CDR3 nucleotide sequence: TGTGCCAGCAGTTACTCGGGGGGAGCTGGAAACACCATATATTTT.

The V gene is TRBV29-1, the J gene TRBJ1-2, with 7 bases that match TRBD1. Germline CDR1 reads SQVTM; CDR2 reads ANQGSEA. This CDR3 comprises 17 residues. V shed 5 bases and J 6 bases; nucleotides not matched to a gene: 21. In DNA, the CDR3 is TGCAGCGTTTTAGGGGGCCCCTGGCTCGACACCGGTGATGGCTACACCTTC. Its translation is CSVLGGPWLDTGDGYTF.

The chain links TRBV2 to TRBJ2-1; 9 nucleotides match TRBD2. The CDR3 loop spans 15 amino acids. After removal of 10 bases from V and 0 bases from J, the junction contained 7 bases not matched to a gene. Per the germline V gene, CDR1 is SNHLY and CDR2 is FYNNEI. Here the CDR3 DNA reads TGTGCCACAAAGCGGGGGGAAAGCTCCTACAATGAGCAGTTCTTC. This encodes CATKRGESSYNEQFF. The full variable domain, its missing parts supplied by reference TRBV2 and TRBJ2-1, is EPEVTQTPSHQVTQMGQEVILRCVPISNHLYFYWYRQILGQKVEFLVSFYNNEISEKSEIFDDQFSVERPDGSNFTLKIRSTKLEDSAMYFCATKRGESSYNEQFFGPGTRLTVL.

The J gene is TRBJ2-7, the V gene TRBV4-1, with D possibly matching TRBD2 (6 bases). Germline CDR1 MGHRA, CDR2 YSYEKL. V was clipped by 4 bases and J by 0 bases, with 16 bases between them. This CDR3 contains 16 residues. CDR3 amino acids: CASSRGGASASYEQYF. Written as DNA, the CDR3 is TGCGCCAGCAGCCGTGGGGGAGCTAGCGCCTCCTACGAGCAGTACTTC.

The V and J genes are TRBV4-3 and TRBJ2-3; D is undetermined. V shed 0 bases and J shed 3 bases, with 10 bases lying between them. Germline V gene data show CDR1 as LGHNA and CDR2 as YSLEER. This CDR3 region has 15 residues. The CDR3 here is CASSQEFWGTDTQYF. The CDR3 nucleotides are TGCGCCAGCAGCCAAGAATTCTGGGGAACAGATACGCAGTATTTT.

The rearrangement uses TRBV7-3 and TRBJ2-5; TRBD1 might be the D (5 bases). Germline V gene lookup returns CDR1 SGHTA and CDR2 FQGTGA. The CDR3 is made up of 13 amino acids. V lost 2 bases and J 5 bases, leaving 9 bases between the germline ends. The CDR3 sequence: CASSLDRLETQYF. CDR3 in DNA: TGTGCCAGCAGCTTAGACAGATTGGAGACCCAGTACTTC. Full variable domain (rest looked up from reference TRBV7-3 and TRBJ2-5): GAGVSQTPSNKVTEKGKYVELRCDPISGHTALYWYRQSLGQGPEFLIYFQGTGAADDSGLPNDRFFAVRPEGSVSTLKIQRTERGDSAVYLCASSLDRLETQYFGPGTRLLVL.

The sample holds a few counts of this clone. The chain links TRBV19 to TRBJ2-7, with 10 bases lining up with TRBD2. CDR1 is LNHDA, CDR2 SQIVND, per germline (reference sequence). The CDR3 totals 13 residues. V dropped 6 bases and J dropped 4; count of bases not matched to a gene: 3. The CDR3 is CASRRTSGYEQYF. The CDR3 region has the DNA TGTGCCAGTAGGCGGACTAGCGGTTACGAGCAGTACTTC.

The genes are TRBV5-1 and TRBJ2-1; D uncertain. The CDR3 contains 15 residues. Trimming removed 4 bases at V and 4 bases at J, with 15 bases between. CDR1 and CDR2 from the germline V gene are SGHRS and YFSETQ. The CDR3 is CASSKDNARYNEQFF. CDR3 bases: TGCGCCAGCAGCAAAGACAACGCTCGGTACAATGAGCAGTTCTTC. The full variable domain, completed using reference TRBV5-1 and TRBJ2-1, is KAGVTQTPRYLIKTRGQQVTLSCSPISGHRSVSWYQQTPGQGLQFLFEYFSETQRNKGNFPGRFSGRQFSNSRSEMNVSTLELGDSALYLCASSKDNARYNEQFFGPGTRLTVL.

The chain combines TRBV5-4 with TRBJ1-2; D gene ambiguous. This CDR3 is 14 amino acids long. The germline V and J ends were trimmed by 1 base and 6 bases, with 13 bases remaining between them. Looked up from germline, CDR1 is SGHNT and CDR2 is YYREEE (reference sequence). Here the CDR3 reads CASSLFEREDGYTF. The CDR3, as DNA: TGTGCCAGCAGCTTGTTTGAACGGGAGGATGGCTACACCTTC.

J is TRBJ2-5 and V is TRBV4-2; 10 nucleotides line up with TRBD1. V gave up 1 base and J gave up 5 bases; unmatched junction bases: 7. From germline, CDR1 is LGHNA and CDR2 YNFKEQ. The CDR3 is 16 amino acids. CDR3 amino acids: CASSQVPGQGGETQYF. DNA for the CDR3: TGTGCCAGCAGCCAAGTTCCTGGACAGGGGGGGGAGACCCAGTACTTC.

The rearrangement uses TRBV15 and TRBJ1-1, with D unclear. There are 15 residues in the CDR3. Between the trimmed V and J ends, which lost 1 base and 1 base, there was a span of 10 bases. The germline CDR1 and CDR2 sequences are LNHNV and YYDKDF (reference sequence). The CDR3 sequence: CATSRATYANTEAFF. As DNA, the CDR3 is TGTGCCACCAGCAGAGCAACCTATGCGAACACTGAAGCTTTCTTT.